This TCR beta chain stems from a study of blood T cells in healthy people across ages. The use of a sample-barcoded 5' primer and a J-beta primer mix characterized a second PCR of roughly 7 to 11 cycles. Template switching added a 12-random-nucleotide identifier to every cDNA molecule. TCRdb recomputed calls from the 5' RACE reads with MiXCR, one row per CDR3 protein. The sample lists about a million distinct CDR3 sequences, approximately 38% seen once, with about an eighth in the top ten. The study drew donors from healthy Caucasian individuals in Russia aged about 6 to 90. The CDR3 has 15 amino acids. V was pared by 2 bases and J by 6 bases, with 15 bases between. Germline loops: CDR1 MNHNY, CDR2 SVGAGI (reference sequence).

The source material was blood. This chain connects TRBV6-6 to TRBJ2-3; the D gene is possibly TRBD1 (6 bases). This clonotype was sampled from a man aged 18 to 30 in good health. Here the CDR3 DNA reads TGTGCCAGCAGTTACAGAGGGCAGGGGTCGGATACGCAGTATTTT. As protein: CASSYRGQGSDTQYF.